The clone carrying this TCR beta chain was seen more than once but under ten times. Its antigen remains unknown. A junction boundary mismatches the germline segment, possibly from a read error. The data stem from a study of blood T cells in healthy people across ages. General study findings and limits: In older individuals, TCR beta diversity per million T cells was lower, falling roughly linearly with age.

The CDR3 has 14 amino acids. Germline V gene sequence: CDR1 SGHDT, CDR2 YYEEEE. The second PCR ran roughly 6 to 12 cycles with a sample-barcoded 5' primer and J-beta primers. Researchers report that a template-switch adaptor with 12 random nucleotides tagged each cDNA molecule. TCRdb processed the 5' RACE reads anew with MiXCR; each CDR3 protein has one entry. This sample carries about 510,000 distinct CDR3 sequences, about 27% of them seen once, and the ten largest clones take approximately 3.5%. Per-sample yields of isolated PBMCs were at least 6.5 million. The data also belong to a second study, concerning T cells of mothers and their children. That work adds: Second-PCR primer M1S introduced sample barcodes and 2-4 random nucleotides.

The material sequenced was blood. The clonotype comes from a boy between 2 and 15 years old in good health. V gene TRBV5-6 combines with J gene TRBJ2-5, with TRBD1 identical over 7 bases. CDR3 residues: CASTPLGTEETQYF. The CDR3, as DNA: TGCGCCAGCACTCCTCTCGGGACAGAAGAGACCCAGTACTTC.